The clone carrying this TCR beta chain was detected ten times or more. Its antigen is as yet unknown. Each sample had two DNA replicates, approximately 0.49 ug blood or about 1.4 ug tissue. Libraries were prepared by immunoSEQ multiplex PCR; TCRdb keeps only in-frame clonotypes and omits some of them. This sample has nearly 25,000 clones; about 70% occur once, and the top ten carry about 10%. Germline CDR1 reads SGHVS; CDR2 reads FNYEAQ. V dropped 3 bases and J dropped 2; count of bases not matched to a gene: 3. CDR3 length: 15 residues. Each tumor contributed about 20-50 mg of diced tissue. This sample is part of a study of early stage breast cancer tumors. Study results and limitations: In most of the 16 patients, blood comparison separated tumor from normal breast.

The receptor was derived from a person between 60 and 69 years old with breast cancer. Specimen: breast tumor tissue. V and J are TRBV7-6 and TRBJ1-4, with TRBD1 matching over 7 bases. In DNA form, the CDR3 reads TGTGCCAGCAGCTTGACAGGGCGTACTAATGAAAAACTGTTTTTT. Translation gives CASSLTGRTNEKLFF.